A single sample gave rise to the 20 T cell receptor beta chains below, sequenced in a study of beta chain features in type 1 diabetes. Points from the study as a whole: Patients with Type 1 diabetes showed moderately but significantly shorter TCRB CDR3s in all four CD4+ subsets.

These receptors have no known antigen. Expressed TCRB transcripts were sequenced because the entire RNA isolate underwent reverse transcription. This table comes from immunoSEQ multiplex PCR, and its TCRdb copy is limited to in-frame clones, with some not included. Seen here are 200,000 to 300,000 clones, about a fifth observed once, and the top ten hold 0.025% to 0.035%. The sample comprised naive CD4+ T cells from blood. The receptors come from a woman aged 40 to 55 with type 1 diabetes.

This clone was seen more than once but under ten times. CDR3 sequence: CATSSQGITSYEQYF. The DNA for the CDR3 is TGTGCCACCAGCTCCCAGGGCATCACCTCCTACGAGCAGTACTTC. The chain combines TRBV15 with TRBJ2-7, with D possibly TRBD1 on 5 matching bases. Trimming took 5 bases from V and 0 from J, leaving 14 bases between them. This CDR3 spans 15 amino acids. Germline V gene lookup returns CDR1 LNHNV and CDR2 YYDKDF (reference sequence).

J is TRBJ1-5 and V is TRBV19; TRBD1 agrees at 12 bases. Trimming removed 11 bases from V and 6 bases from J; junction bases left unmatched: 8. This CDR3 region has 14 residues. Germline V gene lookup returns CDR1 LNHDA and CDR2 SQIVND (reference sequence). The CDR3 sequence: CAGAGTGGGQPQHF. The CDR3 nucleotides read TGTGCCGGTGCCGGGACAGGGGGCGGTCAGCCCCAGCATTTT.

The V and J genes are TRBV11-2 and TRBJ1-1; D is ambiguous. The CDR3 length is 14 residues. Trimming left V 0 bases short and J 5 bases short, with 10 bases between. CDR1 is SGHAT, CDR2 FQNNGV, per germline. CDR3 protein: CASSLDRGVTEAFF. CDR3 DNA sequence: TGTGCCAGCAGCTTAGATCGGGGAGTGACTGAAGCTTTCTTT.

This clone was seen a handful of times. The chain combines TRBV18 with TRBJ2-1; maybe TRBD1 (6 bases). The CDR3 spans 14 residues. V was shortened by 3 bases and J by 6 bases, with 12 bases between the two germline ends. CDR1 and CDR2 from the germline V gene are KGHSH and LQKENI. The DNA of the CDR3 is TGTGCCAGCTCACCCCTCCAGGGGCCCAATGAGCAGTTCTTC. Protein: CASSPLQGPNEQFF. Variable domain in full (rest from reference TRBV18 and TRBJ2-1): NAGVMQNPRHLVRRRGQEARLRCSPMKGHSHVYWYRQLPEEGLKFMVYLQKENIIDESGMPKERFSAEFPKEGPSILRIQQVVRGDSAAYFCASSPLQGPNEQFFGPGTRLTVL.

CDR3 residues: CASSEITGETYGYTF. The DNA for the CDR3 is TGTGCCAGCAGTGAAATAACAGGGGAGACCTATGGCTACACCTTC. This sequence joins TRBV25-1 and TRBJ1-2; 7 nucleotides agree with TRBD1. Germline assignment: CDR1 MGHDK and CDR2 SYGVNS. V gave up 2 bases and J gave up 4 bases; unmatched junction bases: 7. The CDR3 sequence is 15 residues long.

The chain carries TRBV7-8 and TRBJ2-1, with TRBD1 matching over 7 bases. The CDR3 extends over 16 amino acids. Unmatched junction bases numbered 10, after V lost 2 bases and J lost 6 bases. CDR1 is SGHVS, CDR2 FQNEAQ, per germline. The DNA of the CDR3 is TGTGCCAGCAGCTTAAGGGGGACAGTATTAGTCAATGAGCAGTTCTTC. Translated, it gives CASSLRGTVLVNEQFF.

The sample holds a few counts of this clone. V gene TRBV4-2 combines with J gene TRBJ1-5, with D maybe TRBD1 (5 bases). Trimming shortened V by 1 base and J by 0 bases, and 10 bases separated the two germline ends. This CDR3 region has 16 residues. Germline CDR1 is LGHNA and CDR2 is YNFKEQ. CDR3 region: CASSQARQLSNQPQHF. The CDR3 DNA reads as TGTGCCAGCAGCCAAGCCCGACAGCTTAGCAATCAGCCCCAGCATTTT.

This clone has only a few counts. The chain uses TRBV13 and TRBJ1-1; TRBD1 might be the D (6 bases). Germline lookup yields CDR1 PRHDT and CDR2 FYEKMQ (reference sequence). The CDR3 is 15 amino acids. Trimming left V 3 bases short and J 1 base short, with 12 bases between. The CDR3 DNA reads TGTGCCAGCAGCTTTTTGGGGGCGCGGAACACTGAAGCTTTCTTT. Amino acid sequence: CASSFLGARNTEAFF.

The chain couples TRBV18 to TRBJ2-1; D unclear. CDR1 KGHSH and CDR2 LQKENI come from the germline V gene. V lost 6 bases, J lost 9 bases, and 9 bases lay in between. The CDR3 is made up of 11 amino acids. The CDR3 spells CASSPAIEQFF. The CDR3 nucleotides read TGTGCCAGCTCCCCAGCGATTGAGCAGTTCTTC.

The V call is TRBV4-3, the J call TRBJ2-3; D unclear. V shed 1 base and J shed 2 bases, with 4 bases lying between them. The CDR3 is 13 residues long. Germline CDR1 reads LGHNA; CDR2 reads YSLEER. CDR3 loop: CASSQVVTDTQYF. The DNA for the CDR3 is TGCGCCAGCAGCCAAGTCGTCACAGATACGCAGTATTTT.

The chain links TRBV5-1 to TRBJ1-2, with TRBD1 as a possible D gene (6 bases). The V end lost 4 bases, the J end lost 6 bases, and 13 bases lay between the germline ends. Germline CDR1 is SGHRS and CDR2 is YFSETQ. The CDR3 covers 13 residues. The CDR3 loop reads CASSDPGVDGYTF. The CDR3 DNA is TGCGCCAGCAGCGACCCAGGGGTAGATGGCTACACCTTC. Complete variable domain (other parts from reference TRBV5-1 and TRBJ1-2): KAGVTQTPRYLIKTRGQQVTLSCSPISGHRSVSWYQQTPGQGLQFLFEYFSETQRNKGNFPGRFSGRQFSNSRSEMNVSTLELGDSALYLCASSDPGVDGYTFGSGTRLTVV.

J is TRBJ1-4 and V is TRBV28, with TRBD1 matching over 9 bases. Unmatched junction bases numbered 8, after V lost 5 bases and J lost 4 bases. The length of the CDR3 is 16 residues. CDR1 is MDHEN, CDR2 SYDVKM, per germline. CDR3 nucleotides: TGTGCCAGCAGTCTACAGGGGGCGTGGGGTAATGAAAAACTGTTTTTT. Amino acids: CASSLQGAWGNEKLFF. The variable domain in full, completed from reference TRBV28 and TRBJ1-4, reads DVKVTQSSRYLVKRTGEKVFLECVQDMDHENMFWYRQDPGLGLRLIYFSYDVKMKEKGDIPEGYSVSREKKERFSLILESASTNQTSMYLCASSLQGAWGNEKLFFGSGTQLSVL.

This clone was seen a few times. This chain links TRBV4-3 with TRBJ2-7; D is perhaps TRBD1 (5 bases). The V end lost 3 bases, the J end lost 3 bases, and 18 bases lay between the germline ends. Germline V gives CDR1 LGHNA, CDR2 YSLEER. The CDR3 is 16 amino acids. The CDR3 spells CASSHDLSSGNYEQYF. DNA of the CDR3: TGCGCCAGCAGCCACGACTTGTCTTCAGGGAACTACGAGCAGTACTTC.

This clone was found a few times. The gene calls are TRBV4-3 and TRBJ2-2, with TRBD1 identical over 9 bases. With 4 bases clipped from V and 4 bases from J, the junction kept 10 bases outside the gene matches. Per germline, CDR1 LGHNA and CDR2 YSLEER. This CDR3 comprises 17 residues. This chain's CDR3 is CASSRSGTGHSTGELFF. Here the CDR3 DNA reads TGCGCCAGCAGCCGATCCGGGACAGGGCATTCCACCGGGGAGCTGTTTTTT.

The J gene is TRBJ2-7, the V gene TRBV7-2; D might be TRBD2 (6 bases). Germline CDR1 and CDR2: SGHTA and FQGNSA. This CDR3 spans 15 amino acids. Trimming pared 1 base from V and 7 bases from J, leaving 17 bases between. The CDR3 sequence is CASSLGDGRGEEQYF. The CDR3 nucleotides read TGTGCCAGCAGCTTAGGGGACGGCCGCGGGGAGGAGCAGTACTTC.

The chain recombines TRBV6-5 with TRBJ2-3, with D unclear. Germline V gives CDR1 MNHEY, CDR2 SVGAGI. V shed 7 bases and J shed 2 bases, with 10 bases lying between them. This CDR3 is built from 13 residues. The CDR3 DNA follows: TGTGCCAGCACTCGCTATCACACAGATACGCAGTATTTT. This gives the protein CASTRYHTDTQYF.

The CDR3 region has the DNA TGTGCCAGCAGTTGGGGCGCACAGGGAATCGCTAATTCACCCCTCCACTTT. Encoded protein: CASSWGAQGIANSPLHF. The chain links TRBV25-1 to TRBJ1-6, with D perhaps TRBD1 (6 bases). Germline V CDR1 and CDR2: MGHDK, SYGVNS. V dropped 5 bases and J dropped 6 bases, with 20 bases sitting between them. This CDR3 is built from 17 residues.

This clone was counted only a few times. This chain connects TRBV7-2 to TRBJ2-1; D not certain. V lost 5 bases to trimming and J lost 4 bases, with 9 bases between them. This CDR3 has 13 amino acids. Germline values: CDR1 SGHTA, CDR2 FQGNSA. CDR3 amino acids: CASSARRYNEQFF. The DNA for the CDR3 is TGTGCCAGCAGCGCGAGGAGATACAATGAGCAGTTCTTC.

The genes are TRBV7-2 and TRBJ1-1; maybe TRBD1 (5 bases). Trimming removed 2 bases at V and 0 bases at J, with 10 bases between. The CDR3 spans 15 residues. CDR1 is SGHTA and CDR2 is FQGNSA in the germline V gene. For the CDR3, the DNA is TGTGCCAGCAGCTTATACGGGGGGTTGAACACTGAAGCTTTCTTT. This codes for CASSLYGGLNTEAFF.

In its sample, this clone was seen a few times. This chain uses TRBV19 with TRBJ2-1, with D possibly TRBD1 on 6 matching bases. Trimming took 5 bases from V and 2 from J, leaving 13 bases between them. Germline V gene sequence: CDR1 LNHDA, CDR2 SQIVND (reference sequence). This CDR3 has 15 amino acids. CDR3 amino acids: CASSLRQAPYNEQFF. The CDR3 nucleotides read TGTGCCAGTAGTCTCCGACAGGCCCCCTACAATGAGCAGTTCTTC.